The T cell receptor beta chain described here comes from a study of blood T cell repertoires in COVID-19. Produced via immunoSEQ multiplex PCR; TCRdb's table is partial and in-frame only. The sample records tens of thousands of clones, under 95% being singletons. This CDR3 is 13 amino acids long. V was trimmed by 0 bases and J by 4 bases, leaving 7 bases between them. Germline values: CDR1 LGHNA, CDR2 YNFKEQ. V and J are TRBV4-2 and TRBJ2-7; D may be TRBD1 (6 bases). Input material: peripheral blood. This TCR derives from a man between 60 and 75 years old with acute or convalescent COVID-19. The CDR3 sequence is CASSQERGYEQYF. Written as DNA, the CDR3 is TGTGCCAGCAGCCAAGAGAGGGGGTACGAGCAGTACTTC.